A selection of T cell receptor beta chains follows, all from one sample in a study of cytotoxic CD8 clonotypes in ibrutinib-treated CLL. Only in-frame clones appear in the TCRdb table, and some are missing; sequencing was by immunoSEQ multiplex PCR. The sample contains 130,000 to 150,000 clones, approximately 90% of which appear only once. This material consisted of PBMCs, taken after 12 months of ibrutinib treatment. These TCRs come from a human donor with chronic lymphocytic leukemia. CDR3s include the opening cysteine and the closing phenylalanine or tryptophan.

J gene,V gene,CDR3 protein
TRBJ2-5,TRBV7-9,CASSPKETQYF
TRBJ2-7,TRBV7-3,CASSLYDGTYEQYF
TRBJ2-2,TRBV10-3,CAIRGGTGEDTGELFF
TRBJ1-1,TRBV28,CASNDRVEAFF
TRBJ2-3,TRBV7-6,CASSATSGKTDTQYF
TRBJ1-4,TRBV19,CASSPGSYNEKLFF
TRBJ2-5,TRBV9,CASSVGSMQGKDETQYF
TRBJ2-2,TRBV10-3,CAISGLEETGELFF
TRBJ2-1,TRBV18,CASSRQTSGVGSYNEQFF
TRBJ2-1,TRBV19,CASNVGGNSYNEQFF
TRBJ2-7,TRBV7-2,CASSPPNSQGPPWQYF
TRBJ2-1,TRBV11-2,CASSPTPGLADNEQFF
TRBJ2-5,TRBV28,CASWDRGRETQYF
TRBJ2-1,TRBV5-4,CASSPGTSGRAGDEQFF
TRBJ2-7,TRBV19,CASSLAVGGSYEQYF
TRBJ1-4,TRBV5-1,CASSLAGNNEKLFF
TRBJ2-2,TRBV29-1,CSVRRDNTGELFF
TRBJ2-2,TRBV5-1,CASSLLGDSGRLNTGELFF
TRBJ1-4,TRBV18,CASSPGYREVDEKLFF
TRBJ1-1,TRBV4-2,CASSQELRFNLNTEAFF
TRBJ1-5,TRBV7-2,CASSSIGASQPQHF
TRBJ1-1,TRBV6-5,CASSYSAVMNTEAFF
TRBJ2-7,TRBV6-5,CASSYSGQASYEQYF
TRBJ1-4,TRBV7-2,CASSLVAVLNEKLFF
TRBJ1-2,TRBV7-3,CASSLTGARGDDGYTF
TRBJ2-3,TRBV14,CASSSTTDTQYF
TRBJ2-1,TRBV5-8,CASSLGDPRNYNEQFF
TRBJ1-5,TRBV5-6,CASSLLQGDQPQHF
TRBJ2-7,TRBV28,CATNEQYF
TRBJ1-5,TRBV19,CASSKTDYSNQPQHF
TRBJ2-2,TRBV7-9,CASSPSASRNTGELFF
TRBJ2-5,TRBV9,CASSPSRDDQETQYF
TRBJ2-7,TRBV2,CAGGSSGIREQYF
TRBJ1-1,TRBV28,CASGQGGGTEAFF
TRBJ2-7,TRBV29-1,CSVEGFIGSGTLLSYEQYF
TRBJ2-7,TRBV2,CASGQGPYEQYF
TRBJ1-2,TRBV29-1,CSATESYGYTF
TRBJ2-1,TRBV19,CASSISPDRLLLSDEQFF
TRBJ2-1,TRBV10-3,CAISESSGRIEQFF
TRBJ2-7,TRBV18,CASSPPGGGGYEQYF
TRBJ1-5,TRBV6-5,CASSLNQPQHF
TRBJ2-5,TRBV5-1,CASSLPSETQYF
TRBJ1-5,TRBV27,CASSLGPQTDQPQHF
TRBJ2-7,TRBV28,CASSLPGLVYEQYF
TRBJ2-7,TRBV6-5,CASSYSIMGAYEQYF
TRBJ1-1,TRBV4-3,CASSQDRASNTEAFF
TRBJ2-1,TRBV18,CASSRGQGGNEQFF
TRBJ2-7,TRBV27,CASSLSWRATYEQYF
TRBJ2-1,TRBV9,CASSVARRGNSYNEQFF
TRBJ2-7,TRBV7-9,CASSFPGRAYEQYF
TRBJ1-1,TRBV29-1,CSVEGGEAFF